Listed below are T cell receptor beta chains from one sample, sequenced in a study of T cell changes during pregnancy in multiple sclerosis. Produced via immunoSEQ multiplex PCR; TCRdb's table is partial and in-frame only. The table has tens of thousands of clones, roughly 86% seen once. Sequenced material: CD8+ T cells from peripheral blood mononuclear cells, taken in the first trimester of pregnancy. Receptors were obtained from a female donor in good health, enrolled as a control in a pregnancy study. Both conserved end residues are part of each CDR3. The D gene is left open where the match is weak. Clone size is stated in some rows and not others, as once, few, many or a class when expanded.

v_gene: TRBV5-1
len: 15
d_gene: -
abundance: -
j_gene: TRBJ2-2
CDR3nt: TGCGCCAGCAGCTTGGAGGGGGGGCTCACCGGGGAGCTGTTTTTT
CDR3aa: CASSLEGGLTGELFF

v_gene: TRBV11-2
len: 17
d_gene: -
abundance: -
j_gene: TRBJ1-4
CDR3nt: TGTGCCAGCAGCTTAGGGGCCGGTAACCCGGTTAATGAAAAACTGTTTTTT
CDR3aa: CASSLGAGNPVNEKLFF

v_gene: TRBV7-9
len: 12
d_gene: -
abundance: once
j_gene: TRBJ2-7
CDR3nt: TGTGCCAGCAGCTTAACTGTCTACGAGCAGTACTTC
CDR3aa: CASSLTVYEQYF

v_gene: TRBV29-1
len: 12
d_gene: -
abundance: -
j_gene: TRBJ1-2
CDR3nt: TGCAGCGTACTAGAAGGGAGGAATGGCTACACCTTC
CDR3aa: CSVLEGRNGYTF

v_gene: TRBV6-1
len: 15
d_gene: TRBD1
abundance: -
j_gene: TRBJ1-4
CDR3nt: TGTGCCAGCAGTGGCGGACAGGGAGGTAATGAAAAACTGTTTTTT
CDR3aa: CASSGGQGGNEKLFF

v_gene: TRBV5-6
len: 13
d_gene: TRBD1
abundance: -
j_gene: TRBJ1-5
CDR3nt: TGTGCCAGCAGTTGGGACAGATCTCAGCCCCAGCATTTT
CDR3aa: CASSWDRSQPQHF

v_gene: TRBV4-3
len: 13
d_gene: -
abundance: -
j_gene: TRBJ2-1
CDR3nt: TGCGCCAGCAGCCAAGTCACTAACAATGAGCAGTTCTTC
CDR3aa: CASSQVTNNEQFF

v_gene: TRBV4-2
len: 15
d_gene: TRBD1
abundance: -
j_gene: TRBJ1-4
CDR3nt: TGTGCCAGCAGCCAAGAGACAGGGGGAAGTGAAAAACTGTTTTTT
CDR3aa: CASSQETGGSEKLFF

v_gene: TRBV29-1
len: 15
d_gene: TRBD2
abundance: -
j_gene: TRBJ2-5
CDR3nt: TGCAGCGTTGAAGTAGTCACTAGCGGGGAAGAGACCCAGTACTTC
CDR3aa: CSVEVVTSGEETQYF

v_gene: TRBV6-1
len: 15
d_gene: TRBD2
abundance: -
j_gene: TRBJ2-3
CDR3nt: TGTGCCAGCAGTGAATGGAGCGGGAGGTCAGATACGCAGTATTTT
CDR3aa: CASSEWSGRSDTQYF

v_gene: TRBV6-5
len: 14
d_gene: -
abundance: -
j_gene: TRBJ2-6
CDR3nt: TGTGCCAGCAGTTCCGAGGCTGGGGCCAACGTCCTGACTTTC
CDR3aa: CASSSEAGANVLTF

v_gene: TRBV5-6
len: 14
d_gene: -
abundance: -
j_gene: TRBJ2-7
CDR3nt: TGTGCCAGCAGCCCCGGGACAAACTCCTACGAGCAGTACTTC
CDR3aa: CASSPGTNSYEQYF

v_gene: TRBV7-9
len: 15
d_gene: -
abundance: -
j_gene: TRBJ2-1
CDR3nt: TGTGCCAGCAGCCCCATGCTAGCGCCCTACAATGAGCAGTTCTTC
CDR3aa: CASSPMLAPYNEQFF

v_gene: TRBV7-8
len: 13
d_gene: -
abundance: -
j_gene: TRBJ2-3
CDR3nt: TGTGCCAGCAGCTTAGTCATAGCAGATACGCAGTATTTT
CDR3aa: CASSLVIADTQYF

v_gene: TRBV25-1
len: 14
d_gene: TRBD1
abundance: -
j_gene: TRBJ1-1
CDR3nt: TGTGCCAGCCGGCCTGGACAGGACCACACTGAAGCTTTCTTT
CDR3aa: CASRPGQDHTEAFF

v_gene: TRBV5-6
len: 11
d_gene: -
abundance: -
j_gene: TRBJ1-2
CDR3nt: TGTGCCAGCAGCTTGGGGCATGGCTACACCTTC
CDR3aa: CASSLGHGYTF